The clone carrying this TCR beta chain was counted many times. What it recognizes is unknown. CDR1 and CDR2 from the germline V gene are SGHAT and FQNNGV. V was pared by 4 bases and J by 6 bases, with 13 bases between. CDR3 size: 14 residues. These data are taken from a study of T cells in Graves' hyperthyroidism and ophthalmopathy. Study at large: Sampling of peripheral blood happened at initial diagnosis, prior to any treatment. Study-level results: Blood also showed most of the thyroid clonotypes that were expanded above 0.001.

Amplified regions were TCR beta CDR3 sequences from RNA transcripts. TCR CDR3 underwent first-round RT-PCR with the HTBI primer set. TCRdb reanalysed the multiplex PCR reads using MiXCR and keeps one entry per CDR3 protein. The sample holds some 370,000 distinct CDR3 sequences, about a sixth seen once. In patients aged 18 to 65, hyperthyroidism was newly diagnosed, with duration under 2 months. It was 8.5 to 10 ml of fresh peripheral blood that supplied the PBMCs. The sample taken for sequencing was blood. The TCR comes from a woman aged 25 to 39 with Graves' hyperthyroidism that later progressed to Graves' ophthalmopathy. The V gene is TRBV11-2, the J gene TRBJ2-1; D is ambiguous. CDR3 in DNA: TGTGCCAGCAGCTCCGGCACGTACACCAATGAGCAGTTCTTC. Amino acid sequence: CASSSGTYTNEQFF. Drawing the rest from reference TRBV11-2 and TRBJ2-1, the complete variable domain is EAGVAQSPRYKIIEKRQSVAFWCNPISGHATLYWYQQILGQGPKLLIQFQNNGVVDDSQLPKDRFSAERLKGVDSTLKIQPAKLEDSAVYLCASSSGTYTNEQFFGPGTRLTVL.